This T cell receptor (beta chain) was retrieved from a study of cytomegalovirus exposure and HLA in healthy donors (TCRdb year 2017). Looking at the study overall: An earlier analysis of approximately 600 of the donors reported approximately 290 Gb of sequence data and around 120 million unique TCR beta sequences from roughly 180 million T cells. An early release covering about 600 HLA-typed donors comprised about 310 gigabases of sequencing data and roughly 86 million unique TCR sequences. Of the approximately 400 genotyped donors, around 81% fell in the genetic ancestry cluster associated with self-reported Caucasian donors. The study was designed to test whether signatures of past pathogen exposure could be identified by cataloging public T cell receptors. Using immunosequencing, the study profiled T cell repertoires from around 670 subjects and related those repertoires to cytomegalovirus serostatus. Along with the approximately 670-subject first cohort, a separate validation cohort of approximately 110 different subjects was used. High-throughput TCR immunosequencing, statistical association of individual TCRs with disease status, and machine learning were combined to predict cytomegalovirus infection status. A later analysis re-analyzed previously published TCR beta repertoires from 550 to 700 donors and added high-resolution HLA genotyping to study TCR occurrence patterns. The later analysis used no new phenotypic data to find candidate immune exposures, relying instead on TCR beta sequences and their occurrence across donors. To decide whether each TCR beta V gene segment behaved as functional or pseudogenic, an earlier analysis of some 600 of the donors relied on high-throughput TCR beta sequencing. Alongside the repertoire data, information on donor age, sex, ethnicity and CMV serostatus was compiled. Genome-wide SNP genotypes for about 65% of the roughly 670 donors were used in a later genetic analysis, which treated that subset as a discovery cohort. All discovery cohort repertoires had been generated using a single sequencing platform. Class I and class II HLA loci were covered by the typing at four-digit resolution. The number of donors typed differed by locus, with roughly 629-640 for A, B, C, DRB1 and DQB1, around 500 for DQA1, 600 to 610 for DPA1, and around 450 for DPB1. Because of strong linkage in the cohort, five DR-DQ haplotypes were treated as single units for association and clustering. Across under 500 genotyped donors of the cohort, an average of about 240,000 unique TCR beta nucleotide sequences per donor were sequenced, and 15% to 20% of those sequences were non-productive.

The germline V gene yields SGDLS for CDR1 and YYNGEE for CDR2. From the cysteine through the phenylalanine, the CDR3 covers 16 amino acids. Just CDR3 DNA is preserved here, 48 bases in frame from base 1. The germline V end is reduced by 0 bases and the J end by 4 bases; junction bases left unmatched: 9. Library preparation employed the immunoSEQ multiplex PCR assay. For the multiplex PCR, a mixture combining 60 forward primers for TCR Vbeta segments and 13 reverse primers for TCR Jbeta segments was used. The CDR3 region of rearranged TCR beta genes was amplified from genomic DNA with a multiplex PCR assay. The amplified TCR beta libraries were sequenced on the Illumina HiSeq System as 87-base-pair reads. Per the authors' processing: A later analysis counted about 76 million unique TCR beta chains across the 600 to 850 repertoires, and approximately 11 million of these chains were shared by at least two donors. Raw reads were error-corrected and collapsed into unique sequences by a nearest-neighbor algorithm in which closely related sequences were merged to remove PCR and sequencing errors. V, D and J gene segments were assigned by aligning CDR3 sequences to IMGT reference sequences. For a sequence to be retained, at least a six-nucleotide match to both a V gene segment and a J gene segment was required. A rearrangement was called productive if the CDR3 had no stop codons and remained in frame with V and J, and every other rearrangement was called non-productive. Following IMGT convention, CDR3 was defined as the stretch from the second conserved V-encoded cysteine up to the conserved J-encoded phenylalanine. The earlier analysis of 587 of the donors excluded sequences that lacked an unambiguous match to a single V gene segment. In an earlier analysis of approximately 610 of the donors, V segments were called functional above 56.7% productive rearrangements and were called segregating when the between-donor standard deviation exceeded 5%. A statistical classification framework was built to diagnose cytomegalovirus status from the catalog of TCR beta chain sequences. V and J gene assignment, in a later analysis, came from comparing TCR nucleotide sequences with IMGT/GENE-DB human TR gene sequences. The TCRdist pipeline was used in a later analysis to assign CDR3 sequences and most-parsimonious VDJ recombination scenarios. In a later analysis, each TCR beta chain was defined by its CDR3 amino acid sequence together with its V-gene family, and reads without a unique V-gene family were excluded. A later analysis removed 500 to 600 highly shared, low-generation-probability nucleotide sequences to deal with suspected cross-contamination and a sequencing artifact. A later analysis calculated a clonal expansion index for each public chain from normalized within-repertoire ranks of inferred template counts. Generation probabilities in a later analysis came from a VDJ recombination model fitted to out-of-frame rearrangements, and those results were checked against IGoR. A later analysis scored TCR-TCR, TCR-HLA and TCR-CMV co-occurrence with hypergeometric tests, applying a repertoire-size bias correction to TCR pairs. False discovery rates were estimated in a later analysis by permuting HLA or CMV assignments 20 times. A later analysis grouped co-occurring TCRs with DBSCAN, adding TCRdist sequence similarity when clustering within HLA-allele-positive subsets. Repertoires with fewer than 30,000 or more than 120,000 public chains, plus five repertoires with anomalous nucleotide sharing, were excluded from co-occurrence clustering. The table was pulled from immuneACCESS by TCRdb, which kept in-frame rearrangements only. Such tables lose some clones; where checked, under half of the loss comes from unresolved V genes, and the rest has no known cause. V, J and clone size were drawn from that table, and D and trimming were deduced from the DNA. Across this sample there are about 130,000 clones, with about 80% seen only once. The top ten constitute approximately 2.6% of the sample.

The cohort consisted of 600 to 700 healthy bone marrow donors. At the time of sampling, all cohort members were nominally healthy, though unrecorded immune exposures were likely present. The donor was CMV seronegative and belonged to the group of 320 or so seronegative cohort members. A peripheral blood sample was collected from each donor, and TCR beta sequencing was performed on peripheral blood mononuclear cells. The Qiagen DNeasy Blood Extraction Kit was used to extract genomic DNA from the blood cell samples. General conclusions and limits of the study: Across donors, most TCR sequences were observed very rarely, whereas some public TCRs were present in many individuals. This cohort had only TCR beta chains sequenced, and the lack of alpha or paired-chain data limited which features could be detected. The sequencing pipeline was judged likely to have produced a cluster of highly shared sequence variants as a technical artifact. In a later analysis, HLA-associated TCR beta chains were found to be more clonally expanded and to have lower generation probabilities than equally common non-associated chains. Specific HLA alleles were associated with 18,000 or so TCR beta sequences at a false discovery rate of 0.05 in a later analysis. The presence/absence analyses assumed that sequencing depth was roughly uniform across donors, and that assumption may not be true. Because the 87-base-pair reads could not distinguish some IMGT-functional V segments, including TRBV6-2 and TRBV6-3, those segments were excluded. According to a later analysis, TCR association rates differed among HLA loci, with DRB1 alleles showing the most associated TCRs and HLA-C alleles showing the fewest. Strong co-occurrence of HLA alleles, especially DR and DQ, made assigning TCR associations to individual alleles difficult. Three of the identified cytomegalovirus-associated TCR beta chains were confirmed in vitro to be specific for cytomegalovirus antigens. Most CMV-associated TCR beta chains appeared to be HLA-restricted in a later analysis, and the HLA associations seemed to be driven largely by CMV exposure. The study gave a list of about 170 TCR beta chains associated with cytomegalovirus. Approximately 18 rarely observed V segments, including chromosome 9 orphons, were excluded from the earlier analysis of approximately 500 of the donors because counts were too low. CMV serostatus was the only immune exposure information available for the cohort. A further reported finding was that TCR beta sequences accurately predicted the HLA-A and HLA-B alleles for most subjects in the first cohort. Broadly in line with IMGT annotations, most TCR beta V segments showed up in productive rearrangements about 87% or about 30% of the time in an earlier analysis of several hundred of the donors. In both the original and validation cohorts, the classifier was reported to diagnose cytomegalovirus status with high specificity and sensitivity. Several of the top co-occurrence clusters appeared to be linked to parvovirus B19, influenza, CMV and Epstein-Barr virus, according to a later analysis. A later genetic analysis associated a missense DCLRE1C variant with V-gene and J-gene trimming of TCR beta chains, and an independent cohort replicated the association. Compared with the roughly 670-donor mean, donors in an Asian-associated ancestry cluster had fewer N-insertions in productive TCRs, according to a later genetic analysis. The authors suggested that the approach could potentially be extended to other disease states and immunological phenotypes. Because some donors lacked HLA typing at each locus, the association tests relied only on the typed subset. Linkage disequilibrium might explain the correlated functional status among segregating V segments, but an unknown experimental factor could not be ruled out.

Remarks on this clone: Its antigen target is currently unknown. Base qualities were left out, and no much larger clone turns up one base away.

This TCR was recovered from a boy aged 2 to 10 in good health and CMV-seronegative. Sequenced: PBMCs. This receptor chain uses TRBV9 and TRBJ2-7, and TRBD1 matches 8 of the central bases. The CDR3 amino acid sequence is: CASSVVSSGGLYEQYF. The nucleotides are TGTGCCAGCAGCGTAGTCAGCTCAGGGGGCCTGTACGAGCAGTACTTC.